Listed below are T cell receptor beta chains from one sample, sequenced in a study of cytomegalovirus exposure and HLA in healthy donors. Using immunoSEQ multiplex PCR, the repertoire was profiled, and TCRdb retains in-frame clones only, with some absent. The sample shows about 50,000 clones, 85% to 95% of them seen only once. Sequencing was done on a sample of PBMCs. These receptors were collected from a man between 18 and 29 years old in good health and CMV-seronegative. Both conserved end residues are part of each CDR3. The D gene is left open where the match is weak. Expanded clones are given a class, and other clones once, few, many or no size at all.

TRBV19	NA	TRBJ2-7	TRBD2	TGTGCCAGTAGTATAGGATCTAGCGGGGTCTACGAGCAGTACTTC	CASSIGSSGVYEQYF
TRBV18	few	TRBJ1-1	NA	TGTGCCAGCTCACCGATTGGGGCGCTGACGAACACTGAAGCTTTCTTT	CASSPIGALTNTEAFF
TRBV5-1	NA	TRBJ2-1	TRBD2	TGCGCCAGCAGCTTGGGTTCCTGGACTAGCGGCCCTTTGGGGAATGAGCAGTTCTTC	CASSLGSWTSGPLGNEQFF
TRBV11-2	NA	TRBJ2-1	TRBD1	TGTGCCAGCAGCGTCGACAGGGGGGTCAATGAGCAGTTCTTC	CASSVDRGVNEQFF
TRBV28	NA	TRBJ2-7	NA	TGTGCCAGCAGTCGAGGCGGGGTACCCTCCTACGAGCAGTACTTC	CASSRGGVPSYEQYF
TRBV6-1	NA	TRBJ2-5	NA	TGTGCCAGCACCGCCAGGGGCGCCGAGACCCAGTACTTC	CASTARGAETQYF
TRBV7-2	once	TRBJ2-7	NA	TGTGCCAGCAGCTTAGAACATAACTACGAGCAGTACTTC	CASSLEHNYEQYF
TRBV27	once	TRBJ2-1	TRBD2	TGTGCCAGCAGTAGAAAAAGCGGGAGAGGCAATGAGCAGTTCTTC	CASSRKSGRGNEQFF
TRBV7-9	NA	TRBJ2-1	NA	TGTGCCAGCAGCCAAAGACTAATCTCCTACAATGAGCAGTTCTTC	CASSQRLISYNEQFF
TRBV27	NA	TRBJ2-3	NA	TGTGCCAGCACCGGTGAGGCAACCGGCACAGATACGCAGTATTTT	CASTGEATGTDTQYF
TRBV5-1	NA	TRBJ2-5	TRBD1	TGCGCCAGCAGCGGAGGGACAGGGGGGTACCAAGAGACCCAGTACTTC	CASSGGTGGYQETQYF
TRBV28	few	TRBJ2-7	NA	TGTGCCAGCAGTTTATCGTCCTACGAGCAGTACTTC	CASSLSSYEQYF
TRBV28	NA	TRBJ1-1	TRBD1	TGTGCCAGCAGTTTCGACAGGGATCACGTTCTGACTGAAGCTTTCTTT	CASSFDRDHVLTEAFF
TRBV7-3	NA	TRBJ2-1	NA	TGTGCCAGCAGCATAGGGGCGGCTGAGCAGTTCTTC	CASSIGAAEQFF
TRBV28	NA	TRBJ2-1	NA	TGTGCCGCCCGGGTAGCGGACAATGAGCAGTTCTTC	CAARVADNEQFF
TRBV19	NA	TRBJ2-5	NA	TGTGCCAGTAGTACAACCAGCGGGCAGGGCGGAGAGACCCAGTACTTC	CASSTTSGQGGETQYF
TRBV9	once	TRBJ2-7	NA	TGTGCCAGCAGCGTAGGAGGGGGTTTGCGGAACGAGCAGTACTTC	CASSVGGGLRNEQYF
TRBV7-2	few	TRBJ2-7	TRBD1	TGTGCCAGCAGCCGAATTCCTACAGGGGTCGAGCAGTACTTC	CASSRIPTGVEQYF
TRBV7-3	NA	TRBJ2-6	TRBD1	TGTGCCAGCAGCTTAATTGGGACAGGGGGCTCTGGGGCCAACGTCCTGACTTTC	CASSLIGTGGSGANVLTF
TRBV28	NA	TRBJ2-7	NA	TGTGCCAGCAGTTTATTTAGCGGCCCTGGGGGGCAGTACTTC	CASSLFSGPGGQYF
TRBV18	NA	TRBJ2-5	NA	TGTGCCAGCTCACCACGAGGCCAAGAGACCCAGTACTTC	CASSPRGQETQYF
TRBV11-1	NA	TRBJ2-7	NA	TGTGCCAGCAGCTTAAGGGACTCTGCCGTTCAGCAGTACTTC	CASSLRDSAVQQYF
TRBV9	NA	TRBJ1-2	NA	TGTGCCAGCAGCGTTCGGGGGGTGGTGCTCACCTTC	CASSVRGVVLTF
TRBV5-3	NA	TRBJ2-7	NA	TGTGCCAGAAGCTCCCCCTCCGGGGGGCCCTACGAGCAGTACTTC	CARSSPSGGPYEQYF
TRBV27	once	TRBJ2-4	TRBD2	TGTGCCAGCAGTCCCAGCGGGGGTTTAGCCAAAAACATTCAGTACTTC	CASSPSGGLAKNIQYF
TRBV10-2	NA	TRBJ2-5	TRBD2	TGCGCCAGCAGAAGCGAACCGGGACCCCGCGGGGGGACCCAGTACTTC	CASRSEPGPRGGTQYF
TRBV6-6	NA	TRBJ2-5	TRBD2	TGTGCCAGCAGTTACCCAGGGACTAAAGAGACCCAGTACTTC	CASSYPGTKETQYF
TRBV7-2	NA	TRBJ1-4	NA	TGTGCCAGCAGCTTAGCGGGAGGAGGCGGTGAAAAACTGTTTTTT	CASSLAGGGGEKLFF